This T cell receptor beta chain was captured in a study of blood T cell repertoires in COVID-19. Study in general: COVID-19 samples collected from the United States, Italy and Spain covered acute and convalescent phases.

This CDR3 region has 11 residues. The V and J ends lost 5 bases and 7 bases respectively, with 9 bases between them. Methods used by the authors: Quantification of nucleated cells was approximated via reference gene primer amplification. Clones were sequenced by immunoSEQ multiplex PCR, and TCRdb holds only the in-frame ones, with some missing. V and J calls and clone size are as listed in that table; D and trimming were resolved from the DNA. The data contain fewer than 600,000 clones, 88% of them seen just once; the ten biggest clones take up less than 2%. Clinical histories supplied by participants themselves formed the basis of cohort assignment.

J is TRBJ2-7 and V is TRBV12-3 or TRBV12-4, with D perhaps matching TRBD2 (5 bases). Sequenced: PBMCs or T cells enriched from blood (not recorded which). The receptor's source is a woman in her thirties or forties who had recovered from COVID-19. CDR3 region: CASSTRIEQYF. The CDR3 nucleotides read TGTGCCAGCAGTACTAGGATAGAGCAGTACTTC.